This TCR beta chain is from a study of memory CD4+ T cells and cytomegalovirus serostatus. CDR3 length equals 14 residues. Germline V lookup: CDR1 LGHNT, CDR2 FRNRAP. Losses at the gene ends were 4 bases for V and 1 base for J; bases not matched to a gene: 1. TCRdb's table, derived via immunoSEQ multiplex PCR, lists solely in-frame clones and lacks some. The sample lists about 75,000 clones; just under 80% were seen once. Single viable CD3+CD4+CD8-CD45RO+ cells were sorted as the memory CD4+ T cells. CD4+ T cells were isolated by positive magnetic selection. The TCR was taken from an adult in good health and CMV-seropositive. The V gene is TRBV12-5, the J gene TRBJ1-1, with 9 bases aligning to TRBD1. Sequences were obtained from memory CD4+ T cells from blood. CDR3 bases: TGTGCTAGTGGTTCGACAGGGGGGAACACTGAAGCTTTCTTT. Protein: CASGSTGGNTEAFF.